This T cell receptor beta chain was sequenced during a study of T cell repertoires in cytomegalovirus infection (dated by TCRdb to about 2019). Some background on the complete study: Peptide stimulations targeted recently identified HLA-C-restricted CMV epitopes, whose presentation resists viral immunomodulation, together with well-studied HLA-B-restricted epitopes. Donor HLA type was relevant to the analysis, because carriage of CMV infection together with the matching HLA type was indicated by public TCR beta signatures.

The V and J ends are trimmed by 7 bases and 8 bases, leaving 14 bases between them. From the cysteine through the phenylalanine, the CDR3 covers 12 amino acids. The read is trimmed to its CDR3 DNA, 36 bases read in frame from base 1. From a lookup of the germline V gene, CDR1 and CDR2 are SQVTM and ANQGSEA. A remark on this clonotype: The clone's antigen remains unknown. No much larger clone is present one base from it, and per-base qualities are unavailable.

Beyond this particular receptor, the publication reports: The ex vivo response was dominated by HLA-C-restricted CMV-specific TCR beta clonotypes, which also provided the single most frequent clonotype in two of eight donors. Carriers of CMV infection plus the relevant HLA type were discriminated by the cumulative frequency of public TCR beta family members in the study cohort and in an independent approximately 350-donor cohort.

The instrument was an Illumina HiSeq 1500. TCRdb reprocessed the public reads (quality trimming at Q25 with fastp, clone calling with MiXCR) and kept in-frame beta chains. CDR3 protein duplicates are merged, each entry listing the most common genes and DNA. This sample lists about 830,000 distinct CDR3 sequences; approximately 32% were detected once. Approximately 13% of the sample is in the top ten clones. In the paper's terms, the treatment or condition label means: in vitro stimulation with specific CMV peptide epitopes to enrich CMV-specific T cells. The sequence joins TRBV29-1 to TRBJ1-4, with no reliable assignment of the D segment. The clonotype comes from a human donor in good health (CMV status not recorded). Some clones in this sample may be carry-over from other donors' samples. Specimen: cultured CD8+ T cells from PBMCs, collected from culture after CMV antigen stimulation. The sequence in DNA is TGCAGCGCTAGTGCGGGGATCGAAAAACTGTTTTTT. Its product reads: CSASAGIEKLFF.